Sequencing of this T cell receptor beta chain was carried out in a study of blood T cell repertoires in COVID-19. Overall study: Acute and convalescent COVID-19 samples came from the United States, Italy and Spain.

Participants were placed into cohorts based on the clinical history they reported. Cohort 3 donors counted as recovered after two negative PCRs, clearance, or resolved symptoms. The CDR3 length is 14 residues. The ends lost 5 bases at V and 9 bases at J; junction bases unmatched: 9. The V gene's germline CDR1 is MNHNY and CDR2 SVGAGI (reference sequence). Original processing methods: Nucleated cell counts were estimated from reference gene primer amplification. Clones were sequenced by immunoSEQ multiplex PCR, and TCRdb holds only the in-frame ones, with some missing. D and trimming come from the DNA, and the V and J calls and clone size come from that table. The sample holds some 130,000 clones, about 80% seen once.

The chain has TRBV6-6 and TRBJ2-1, with 8 positions matching TRBD1. The clonotype originates from a woman aged 45-65 years who had recovered from COVID-19. Specimen: PBMCs or T cells enriched from blood (not recorded which). The CDR3 protein is CASSIPTGVAEQFF. As DNA, the CDR3 is TGTGCCAGCAGTATACCGACAGGGGTAGCTGAGCAGTTCTTC.